The present T cell receptor beta chain was sequenced within a study of T cell responses to AZD1222 COVID-19 vaccine. The study, taken as a whole, reports: Targets within unmutated variant regions were reportedly found for nearly half of spike-specific TCRs. Seropositive AZD1222 recipients at baseline numbered only 6 or 7. Researchers took repertoire samples only after the peak T cell response had come. Donors were chiefly white British, with a greater number of females, and clonal diversity was perhaps underestimated.

Libraries were prepared by immunoSEQ multiplex PCR; TCRdb keeps only in-frame clonotypes and omits some of them. The table has 140,000 to 150,000 clones, about nine tenths seen once. As regards this clone: Antigen specificity is unknown.

CDR1 MNHEY and CDR2 SMNVEV come from the germline V gene (reference sequence). The V gene lost 2 bases and the J gene lost 7 bases, with 12 bases spanning the gap. The CDR3 totals 14 residues. This chain links TRBV27 with TRBJ1-5; tentatively, D is TRBD1 (5 bases). The TCR comes from an adult in good health. This sample comprised peripheral blood, obtained on day 0 of MenACWY control vaccination. CDR3 loop: CASSLAGRVQPQHF. The CDR3 DNA follows: TGTGCCAGCAGTTTAGCAGGGAGGGTACAGCCCCAGCATTTT.